These T cell receptor beta chains were read from a single sample in a study of blood T cell repertoires in COVID-19. The protocol was immunoSEQ multiplex PCR, while the TCRdb copy is restricted to in-frame clones and leaves out a portion. The sample has a few hundred thousand clones; roughly nine tenths are singletons. The sequenced sample consisted of peripheral blood. These receptors all come from a man in his fifties or sixties with acute or convalescent COVID-19. CDR3s include the opening cysteine and the closing phenylalanine or tryptophan. D genes are given only for firm matches. Rows give clone size only sometimes, using once, few, many, or a class for an expanded clone.

few	TRBV29-1	.	TRBJ2-3	TGCAGCGGCGGGTACTCAGACACAGATACGCAGTATTTT	CSGGYSDTDTQYF
.	TRBV7-3	TRBD2	TRBJ2-3	TGTGCCAGCAGCTCGAGCGGGAGCGGTGTAGATACGCAGTATTTT	CASSSSGSGVDTQYF
.	TRBV9	.	TRBJ2-3	TGTGCCAGCAGCGATACTAGCCTCACAGATACGCAGTATTTT	CASSDTSLTDTQYF
.	TRBV7-6	.	TRBJ1-3	TGTGCCAGCAGCAGCCGGGACTCTGGAAACACCATATATTTT	CASSSRDSGNTIYF
.	TRBV19	.	TRBJ1-4	TGTGCCAGTCACCGGGGGACGTTGGATAATGAAAAACTGTTTTTT	CASHRGTLDNEKLFF
.	TRBV19	.	TRBJ1-3	TGTGCCAGTACGGCCAGGGCGAGTTCTGGAAACACCATATATTTT	CASTARASSGNTIYF
.	TRBV30	TRBD1	TRBJ1-1	TGTGCCTGGAGCCCGGGACAGGAAAACACTGAAGCTTTCTTT	CAWSPGQENTEAFF
.	TRBV13	.	TRBJ1-6	TGTGCCAGCAGCTTAGGCGTCAGGCCGAATTCACCCCTCCACTTT	CASSLGVRPNSPLHF
.	TRBV6-5	TRBD2	TRBJ2-5	TGTGCCAGCAGTTACGGGCGGGAGGGCCCGGAGACCCAGTACTTC	CASSYGREGPETQYF
.	TRBV6-5	.	TRBJ1-2	TGTGCCAGCACCCGCCATCTCCCGGGGGGATATGGCTACACCTTC	CASTRHLPGGYGYTF
few	TRBV5-4	.	TRBJ1-2	TGTGCCAGCCGCCGGGAGCCTTACAAGGGCTATGGCTACACCTTC	CASRREPYKGYGYTF
.	TRBV18	.	TRBJ2-1	TGTGCCAGCTCACGGGCAGGGTCCTACAATGAGCAGTTCTTC	CASSRAGSYNEQFF
.	TRBV14	TRBD1	TRBJ2-2	TGTGCCAGCAGCCAAATCCGGACAGGGACCGGGGAGCTGTTTTTT	CASSQIRTGTGELFF
.	TRBV7-2	.	TRBJ1-3	TGTGCCAGCAGCTTAGCGGCCCAAAGCTCTGGAAACACCATATATTTT	CASSLAAQSSGNTIYF
once	TRBV6-5	.	TRBJ1-6	TGTGCCAGCACCAGGTCTCCAGACAATTCACCCCTCCACTTT	CASTRSPDNSPLHF
.	TRBV7-2	TRBD1	TRBJ1-5	TGTGCCAGCAGCTCTGACAGGGCTAGTCAGCCCCAGCATTTT	CASSSDRASQPQHF
.	TRBV19	.	TRBJ1-4	TGTGCCAGTAGTACCCGGACATCTTCTACAACTAATGAAAAACTGTTTTTT	CASSTRTSSTTNEKLFF
.	TRBV4-2	TRBD1	TRBJ2-7	TGTGCCAGCAGCCAAGGGGTAGGACAGGGGTCCTACGAGCAGTACTTC	CASSQGVGQGSYEQYF
.	TRBV10-1	TRBD1	TRBJ1-1	TGCGCCAGCAGTGCCCAGGGGACAGAGTCTCCCCCCCGCACTGAAGCTTTCTTT	CASSAQGTESPPRTEAFF
.	TRBV29-1	.	TRBJ2-3	TGCAGCGTTGAATTTTTGGTAACAGGGTCTTCTTGGTCCTACCACACAGATACGCAGTATTTT	CSVEFLVTGSSWSYHTDTQYF
.	TRBV29-1	TRBD1	TRBJ1-1	TGCAGCGTGGCCGGACAGGGGGCAAATGAAGCTTTCTTT	CSVAGQGANEAFF
few	TRBV30	.	TRBJ1-5	TGTGCCTGGAAAGGGCAGGGAGGTCAGCCCCAGCATTTT	CAWKGQGGQPQHF
.	TRBV5-1	TRBD1	TRBJ1-3	TGCGCCAGCAGCACAGGGGACTCTGGAAACACCATATATTTT	CASSTGDSGNTIYF
.	TRBV7-8	.	TRBJ1-5	TGTGCCAGCAGCTTAATGGGAGGGGTCAGCAATCAGCCCCAGCATTTT	CASSLMGGVSNQPQHF
.	TRBV7-3	TRBD1	TRBJ1-2	TGTGCCAGCAGCTTAAGGGGGTCCGGGACAGGGACTGGCTACACCTTC	CASSLRGSGTGTGYTF
.	TRBV9	.	TRBJ2-3	TGTGCCAGCAGCCCTAGAGAGGGAGGCAGCACAGATACGCAGTATTTT	CASSPREGGSTDTQYF
.	TRBV11-3	.	TRBJ2-3	TGTGCCAGCAGCTTCTCTACAGATACGCAGTATTTT	CASSFSTDTQYF
many	TRBV30	.	TRBJ2-3	TGTGCCTGGAGTGGACTGAGCACAGATACGCAGTATTTT	CAWSGLSTDTQYF
.	TRBV4-2	.	TRBJ2-7	TGTGCCAGCAGCCAGGCGGAGGCCTCCTACGAGCAGTACTTC	CASSQAEASYEQYF
.	TRBV6-1	TRBD2	TRBJ2-3	TGTGCCAGCAGTGAAGCGACTAGCGGGAGGGCCACAGATACGCAGTATTTT	CASSEATSGRATDTQYF
.	TRBV29-1	TRBD1	TRBJ1-1	TGCAGCGTTGTGGGCCACAGGGGAAGCACTGAAGCTTTCTTT	CSVVGHRGSTEAFF
.	TRBV28	.	TRBJ1-6	TGTGCCAGCAGACCGGGACTGAGGGGTACACCCCTCCACTTT	CASRPGLRGTPLHF
.	TRBV19	.	TRBJ2-1	TGTGCCAGTAGCATGTCCAGAGGGCAGTTCTTC	CASSMSRGQFF
.	TRBV30	TRBD1	TRBJ1-3	TGTGCCTGGACCAAGACGACAGGGGGAAACACCATATATTTT	CAWTKTTGGNTIYF
.	TRBV11-3	.	TRBJ2-3	TGTGCCAGCAGCAGGCCGGGGGTAGATACGCAGTATTTT	CASSRPGVDTQYF
.	TRBV5-6	.	TRBJ1-1	TGTGCCAGCAGCTTCCCCTTTCGGGACACTGAAGCTTTCTTT	CASSFPFRDTEAFF
.	TRBV7-2	.	TRBJ2-3	TGTGCCAGCAGCCACGGGACTAGCACAGATACGCAGTATTTT	CASSHGTSTDTQYF